Sequencing of this TCR beta chain was carried out in a study of cytomegalovirus exposure and HLA in healthy donors. Trimming took off 6 bases at V and 5 bases at J, with 16 bases between the two ends. Germline lookup yields CDR1 PRHDT and CDR2 FYEKMQ (reference sequence). The CDR3 is 14 amino acids. PCR used 60 Vbeta primers and 13 Jbeta primers. The assay was immunoSEQ multiplex PCR, and TCRdb's table has in-frame clones only and misses some. This table holds 200,000 or so clones, about 83% found once. The chain carries TRBV13 and TRBJ1-2, with a weak D call TRBD1 (6 bases). The sample comprised PBMCs. This clonotype originated in a young woman in good health and CMV-seropositive. The DNA for the CDR3 is TGTGCCAGCAGGCCAGCCTTGGGGACATATGGCTACACCTTC. Protein sequence: CASRPALGTYGYTF.